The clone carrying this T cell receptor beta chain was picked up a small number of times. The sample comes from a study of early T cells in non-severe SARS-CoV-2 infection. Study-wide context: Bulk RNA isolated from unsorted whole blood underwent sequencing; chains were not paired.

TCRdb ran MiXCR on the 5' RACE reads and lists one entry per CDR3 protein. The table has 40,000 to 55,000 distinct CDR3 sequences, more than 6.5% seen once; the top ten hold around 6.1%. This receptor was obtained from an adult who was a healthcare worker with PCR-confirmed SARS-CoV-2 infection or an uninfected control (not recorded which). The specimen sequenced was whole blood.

The CDR3 DNA follows: TGTGCCAGCAGCAAGGGACTAGCGGTGAACACCGGGGAGCTGTTTTTT. Translated: CASSKGLAVNTGELFF. The rearrangement joins TRBV7-3 to TRBJ2-2; 11 bases line up with TRBD2. The trim removed 5 bases at V and 1 base at J, leaving 3 bases unmatched. The CDR3 spans 16 residues. CDR1 and CDR2 from the germline V gene are SGHTA and FQGTGA.